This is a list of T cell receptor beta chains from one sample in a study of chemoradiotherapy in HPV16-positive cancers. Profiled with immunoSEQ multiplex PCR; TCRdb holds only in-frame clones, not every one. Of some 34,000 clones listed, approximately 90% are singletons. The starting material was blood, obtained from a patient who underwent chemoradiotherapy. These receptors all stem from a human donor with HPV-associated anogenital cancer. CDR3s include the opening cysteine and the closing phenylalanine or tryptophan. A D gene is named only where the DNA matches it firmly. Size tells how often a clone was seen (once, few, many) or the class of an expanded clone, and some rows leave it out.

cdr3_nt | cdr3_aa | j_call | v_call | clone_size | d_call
TGTGCCAGCAGTGAATTGGACACGAACGAGCAGTACTTC | CASSELDTNEQYF | TRBJ2-7 | TRBV2 | - | -
TGTGCCAGCAGCGTAGGCGACGGGAAAGGGGGCTATGGCTACACCTTC | CASSVGDGKGGYGYTF | TRBJ1-2 | TRBV11-1 | - | -
TGTGCCAGCTCCCCTAGAAATAATGAAAAACTGTTTTTT | CASSPRNNEKLFF | TRBJ1-4 | TRBV18 | - | -
TGTGCCAGCAGCTTAGTCGGTTTTGAAGCTTTCTTT | CASSLVGFEAFF | TRBJ1-1 | TRBV11-2 | - | -
TGTGCGACGTTCGAGTCAAGGAGCTCCTACGAGCAGTACTTC | CATFESRSSYEQYF | TRBJ2-7 | TRBV2 | - | -
TGTGCCAGCAGCCAAGATATGAATTTATGGACAGGTAATGGCTACACCTTC | CASSQDMNLWTGNGYTF | TRBJ1-2 | TRBV4-2 | - | TRBD1
TGTGCCAGCAGCTTAGGACCCGAGCAGTACTTC | CASSLGPEQYF | TRBJ2-7 | TRBV7-8 | - | -
TGTGCCAGCCAGATAGGGACAAACACTGAAGCTTTCTTT | CASQIGTNTEAFF | TRBJ1-1 | TRBV6-5 | - | -
TGTGCCAGCAGTGACTCTCCTTTGATACCGGGACAAAGCTATGGCTACACCTTC | CASSDSPLIPGQSYGYTF | TRBJ1-2 | TRBV6-4 | - | -
TGTGCCAGCAGCTCTATGGCGGACACTGAAGCTTTCTTT | CASSSMADTEAFF | TRBJ1-1 | TRBV11-3 | - | -
TGCGCCAGCAGCCTCTCGGACACCGGCGATATGGGGAATTCACCCCTCCACTTT | CASSLSDTGDMGNSPLHF | TRBJ1-6 | TRBV4-1 | - | -
TGTGCCAGCAGTTACACTTGGACAGGGGTCTACGAGCAGTACTTC | CASSYTWTGVYEQYF | TRBJ2-7 | TRBV6-5 | - | TRBD1
TGTGCCAGCAGCTACCGACAGGGCTTAACTGAAGCTTTCTTT | CASSYRQGLTEAFF | TRBJ1-1 | TRBV5-6 | - | TRBD1
TGTGCCAGCAGCTCGCCTTCCGGACAGGGTAACACCGGGGAGCTGTTTTTT | CASSSPSGQGNTGELFF | TRBJ2-2 | TRBV7-3 | - | TRBD1
TGTGCCAGTAGCCATCAGACAGGGAACACTGAAGCTTTCTTT | CASSHQTGNTEAFF | TRBJ1-1 | TRBV19 | - | -
TGCGCCAGCAGCGCGCAACCGGGACAGGGTGGCGAAAAACTGTTTTTT | CASSAQPGQGGEKLFF | TRBJ1-4 | TRBV5-1 | - | TRBD1
TGTTTGTTTACAGACCCTCGAAAAAACATTCAGTACTTC | CLFTDPRKNIQYF | TRBJ2-4 | TRBV19 | - | -
TGCGCCAGCAGCCCGAGTTATAGGGGGCTTAACGGGGAGCTGTTTTTT | CASSPSYRGLNGELFF | TRBJ2-2 | TRBV4-3 | - | TRBD1
TGCGCCAGCAGCTTAAGCGGGGGCCCTATTGGGGATGAGCAGTTCTTC | CASSLSGGPIGDEQFF | TRBJ2-1 | TRBV5-1 | - | TRBD2
TGTGCCAGCAGCCGGGCGGAGGGGGCAGGGGGCTACACCTTC | CASSRAEGAGGYTF | TRBJ1-2 | TRBV7-9 | - | TRBD1
TGTGCCAGCAGTCGAGTCGTGGACTACGAGCAGTACTTC | CASSRVVDYEQYF | TRBJ2-7 | TRBV11-2 | once | -
TGTGCCAGCAGCTTTAACGACAGGGGAGCGCCCCAGCATTTT | CASSFNDRGAPQHF | TRBJ1-5 | TRBV7-2 | - | TRBD1
TGTGCCAGTAGCCCACAGGTCTATAGCAATCAGCCCCAGCATTTT | CASSPQVYSNQPQHF | TRBJ1-5 | TRBV19 | few | -
TGCGCCAGCAGCTTGGGGGACAGGGAACAATACGAGCAGTACTTC | CASSLGDREQYEQYF | TRBJ2-7 | TRBV5-1 | once | TRBD1
TGTGCCAGCAGCCAAGATTTTCTAGGCTCCCCCGGGACACAGAACTATGGCTACACCTTC | CASSQDFLGSPGTQNYGYTF | TRBJ1-2 | TRBV14 | - | -
TGCGCCAGCAGCTTAGACTTACAGGAGGACTCACCCCTCCACTTT | CASSLDLQEDSPLHF | TRBJ1-6 | TRBV5-1 | few | -
TGTGCCAGCTCACGGACGGGTGGCCTTTCACCCCTCCACTTT | CASSRTGGLSPLHF | TRBJ1-6 | TRBV18 | - | -
TGCAGCGTTGAAGTCCCGGGACAGGGAGGCCATGAAGCTTTCTTT | CSVEVPGQGGHEAFF | TRBJ1-1 | TRBV29-1 | - | TRBD1
TGTGCCAGCAGTGAAGCGAGGGGTCAGGCCCTTAATCAGCCCCAGCATTTT | CASSEARGQALNQPQHF | TRBJ1-5 | TRBV6-1 | - | -
TGTGCCAGCATGGTTCAGAACACTGAAGCTTTCTTT | CASMVQNTEAFF | TRBJ1-1 | TRBV6-1 | - | -
TGTGCCAGCAGCTTAGGAGGGACCTATGGCTACACCTTC | CASSLGGTYGYTF | TRBJ1-2 | TRBV7-2 | once | -
TGTGCCAGCAGCCTCCAAGGACGGGGCATAAGCTCCTACGAGCAGTACTTC | CASSLQGRGISSYEQYF | TRBJ2-7 | TRBV5-6 | - | -
TGTGCCAGCAGCTTAGTTACAGGCTACTCAGGGGCCAACGTCCTGACTTTC | CASSLVTGYSGANVLTF | TRBJ2-6 | TRBV7-8 | - | -
TGTGCCAGCAGCTTTGGACAGACCCGGACCGGGGAGCTGTTTTTT | CASSFGQTRTGELFF | TRBJ2-2 | TRBV11-2 | - | -
TGCAGTGCTAGCTTTCCCTGGGGCTACACCTTC | CSASFPWGYTF | TRBJ1-2 | TRBV20-1 | - | -
TGTGCCAGCAGTTCTGTGTATAATTCACCCCTCCACTTT | CASSSVYNSPLHF | TRBJ1-6 | TRBV6-5 | - | -
TGTGCCAGCAGCGAACAGGCATATGGCTACACCTTC | CASSEQAYGYTF | TRBJ1-2 | TRBV5-6 | - | -
TGCGCCAGCAGCCATACGACAGGGGTTTCAGGTGGGGCCAACGTCCTGACTTTC | CASSHTTGVSGGANVLTF | TRBJ2-6 | TRBV4-3 | - | TRBD1
TGTGCCACCTCCACTGGGGGAAGGGACAGGGTGGGCACTGAAGCTTTCTTT | CATSTGGRDRVGTEAFF | TRBJ1-1 | TRBV15 | - | TRBD1
TGTGCCAGCCGCGGGGGGGTTAACTATGGCTACACCTTC | CASRGGVNYGYTF | TRBJ1-2 | TRBV7-2 | - | -
TGCAGCGGACTGAACAATGAGCAGTTCTTC | CSGLNNEQFF | TRBJ2-1 | TRBV29-1 | - | -
TGTGCCAGCGGGATTGGCCAGGGAGCCACAGATACGCAGTATTTT | CASGIGQGATDTQYF | TRBJ2-3 | TRBV2 | - | -
TGTGCCAGCAGCCCCCTTACAGGGAACACTGAAGCTTTCTTT | CASSPLTGNTEAFF | TRBJ1-1 | TRBV6-5 | - | -
TGCGCCAGCAGCTTGGACGCCGTGGTGCGGTTCTTC | CASSLDAVVRFF | TRBJ2-1 | TRBV5-1 | - | -
TGTGCCAGTAGTAGTATATTCAGGGTTGTAGATACGCAGTATTTT | CASSSIFRVVDTQYF | TRBJ2-3 | TRBV19 | - | -
TGTGCCATCAGTGAGTCTCGGGGCATTAGTGGTTCACCCCTCCACTTT | CAISESRGISGSPLHF | TRBJ1-6 | TRBV10-3 | - | -
TGTGCCAGCTCACGGCCGACAGGAATCTCTGGAAACACCATATATTTT | CASSRPTGISGNTIYF | TRBJ1-3 | TRBV18 | - | -
TGTGCCAGCAGTGAGGCAGGTTCCTCTGGAAACACCATATATTTT | CASSEAGSSGNTIYF | TRBJ1-3 | TRBV6-1 | - | -
TGCGCCAGCAGCTTGGAGGGGACTCTGGGCGCTGGAAACACCATATATTTT | CASSLEGTLGAGNTIYF | TRBJ1-3 | TRBV5-1 | - | -
TGCGCCAGCAGCGTAGCGGGGGCGGACGAGCAGTACTTC | CASSVAGADEQYF | TRBJ2-7 | TRBV5-1 | - | TRBD2
TGTGCCAGCAGTGACAGGGGAATCACTGAAGCTTTCTTT | CASSDRGITEAFF | TRBJ1-1 | TRBV6-4 | - | -
TGTGCCAGCAGTACAGGGTACTCACCCCTCCACTTT | CASSTGYSPLHF | TRBJ1-6 | TRBV6-5 | few | -
TGTGCCAGCAGCTTAACCCAGGCCTATGGCTACACCTTC | CASSLTQAYGYTF | TRBJ1-2 | TRBV11-1 | - | -
TGCGCCAGCAGCTTGGTTCAGGGGAACCCCGGGGAGCTGTTTTTT | CASSLVQGNPGELFF | TRBJ2-2 | TRBV5-1 | once | -
TGTGCCAGCAGCCGAGGGACCTACTCCAATCAGCCCCAGCATTTT | CASSRGTYSNQPQHF | TRBJ1-5 | TRBV7-9 | - | -